These T cell receptor beta chains were read from a single sample in a study of blood T cell repertoires in COVID-19. Some clones are missing from TCRdb's copy, which holds only in-frame ones; the method was immunoSEQ multiplex PCR. Of about 65,000 clones in the sample, about 81% were seen once. Sequencing was carried out using peripheral blood. Every receptor here comes from an elderly man with acute or convalescent COVID-19. The CDR3 runs from the conserved cysteine through the conserved F or W. Fields, in order: D gene, J gene, clone size, V gene, CDR3 DNA, CDR3 protein. The D gene is left open where the match is weak. Part of the rows lack a size; the others show once, few, many or a class for expanded clones.

D: TRBD1
J: TRBJ1-4
size: .
V: TRBV6-5
DNA: TGTGCCAGCAGAACCGGGACAGTTAATGAAAAACTGTTTTTT
CDR3: CASRTGTVNEKLFF

D: TRBD1
J: TRBJ1-2
size: .
V: TRBV12-3/TRBV12-4
DNA: TGTGCCAGCAGCCAGGGACAGGGCTATGGCTACACCTTC
CDR3: CASSQGQGYGYTF

D: .
J: TRBJ2-1
size: .
V: TRBV10-1
DNA: TGCGCCAGCAGTGAGGGGCTAGCCAGCTACAATGAGCAGTTCTTC
CDR3: CASSEGLASYNEQFF

D: .
J: TRBJ2-7
size: .
V: TRBV3-1/TRBV3-2
DNA: TGTGCCAGCAAACAGTTAGGCAGGGGAAACGAGCAGTACTTC
CDR3: CASKQLGRGNEQYF

D: .
J: TRBJ1-5
size: .
V: TRBV4-1
DNA: TGCGCCAGCAGCCAAGATAAACAGGGCAATCAGCCCCAGCATTTT
CDR3: CASSQDKQGNQPQHF

D: TRBD1
J: TRBJ1-6
size: .
V: TRBV10-3
DNA: TGTGCCATCAAGACAGGGGTGAATTCACCCCTCCACTTT
CDR3: CAIKTGVNSPLHF

D: TRBD2
J: TRBJ2-7
size: .
V: TRBV13
DNA: TGTGCCAGCAGTTTATCGCGGCAGCGGGGGTTAAGCTCCTACGAGCAGTACTTC
CDR3: CASSLSRQRGLSSYEQYF

D: .
J: TRBJ2-7
size: once
V: TRBV2
DNA: TGTGCCAGCAGCGAGGGGACATCTCTGAGCGAGCAGTACTTC
CDR3: CASSEGTSLSEQYF

D: TRBD2
J: TRBJ2-5
size: .
V: TRBV5-1
DNA: TGCGCCAGCAGCATCATAGGGACTAGCGGGGGGGGCCAAGAGACCCAGTACTTC
CDR3: CASSIIGTSGGGQETQYF

D: .
J: TRBJ1-5
size: .
V: TRBV10-2
DNA: TGCGCCAGCAGTGAGCTTTTTAGCAATCAGCCCCAGCATTTT
CDR3: CASSELFSNQPQHF

D: .
J: TRBJ1-1
size: .
V: TRBV15
DNA: TGTGCCACCAGCAGAGACCCGGACACTGAAGCTTTCTTT
CDR3: CATSRDPDTEAFF

D: .
J: TRBJ1-2
size: .
V: TRBV12-3/TRBV12-4
DNA: TGTGCCAGCAGTTTAATGGTGAGGGAGGGCTACACCTTC
CDR3: CASSLMVREGYTF

D: TRBD2
J: TRBJ2-1
size: .
V: TRBV6-5
DNA: TGTGCCAGCAGCTTAGCGGGGGGGACCTACAATGAGCAGTTCTTC
CDR3: CASSLAGGTYNEQFF

D: .
J: TRBJ2-7
size: few
V: TRBV9
DNA: TGTGCCAGCAGCGTAGGGGGGCGGCCCTACGAGCAGTACTTC
CDR3: CASSVGGRPYEQYF

D: .
J: TRBJ2-5
size: .
V: TRBV5-6
DNA: TGTGCCAGCAGCTCCGACAGGTATGAAGAGACCCAGTACTTC
CDR3: CASSSDRYEETQYF

D: .
J: TRBJ1-1
size: .
V: TRBV15
DNA: TGTGCCACCAGCCAACTCGACACTGAAGCTTTCTTT
CDR3: CATSQLDTEAFF

D: .
J: TRBJ1-5
size: .
V: TRBV19
DNA: TGTGCCAGCAGGCAAAGCGGCAGCAATCAGCCCCAGCATTTT
CDR3: CASRQSGSNQPQHF

D: .
J: TRBJ2-4
size: .
V: TRBV4-1
DNA: TGCGCCAGCAGCCCCTCTATATCCTCTTCCAGGGCTATCTACTTC
CDR3: CASSPSISSSRAIYF

D: TRBD2
J: TRBJ2-3
size: .
V: TRBV5-1
DNA: TGCGCCAGCAGCCTTCTCTTCGCGCGGGGGGCCCCAGATACGCAGTATTTT
CDR3: CASSLLFARGAPDTQYF

D: .
J: TRBJ2-3
size: few
V: TRBV27
DNA: TGTGCCAGCAGTTTAGGGCTTCAGAACACAGATACGCAGTATTTT
CDR3: CASSLGLQNTDTQYF

D: .
J: TRBJ1-1
size: .
V: TRBV5-1
DNA: TGCGCCAGCAGTTACGACAGTTATAACACTGAAGCTTTCTTT
CDR3: CASSYDSYNTEAFF

D: .
J: TRBJ2-3
size: .
V: TRBV5-1
DNA: TGCGCCAGCAGCTTGGATGGGGCTCCCGGTTCAGATACGCAGTATTTT
CDR3: CASSLDGAPGSDTQYF

D: TRBD2
J: TRBJ2-1
size: .
V: TRBV4-1
DNA: TGCGCCAGCAGCCAAGTCATGACGGGGAGGGGAGATGAGCAGTTCTTC
CDR3: CASSQVMTGRGDEQFF

D: .
J: TRBJ1-1
size: .
V: TRBV6-5
DNA: TGTGCCAGCAGTAGAGGACAAGGCACTGAAGCTTTCTTT
CDR3: CASSRGQGTEAFF

D: TRBD2
J: TRBJ2-5
size: .
V: TRBV4-1
DNA: TGCGCCAGCAGCCAAGGACTAGCGGGGAGGGAGACCCAGTACTTC
CDR3: CASSQGLAGRETQYF

D: TRBD1
J: TRBJ1-5
size: .
V: TRBV19
DNA: TGTGCCAGTAGTGTGCGACAGGGAACGAGCAATCAGCCCCAGCATTTT
CDR3: CASSVRQGTSNQPQHF

D: TRBD1
J: TRBJ1-2
size: .
V: TRBV15
DNA: TGTGCCACCAGCGGATCTGACAGGGGAATAGAGTATGGCTACACCTTC
CDR3: CATSGSDRGIEYGYTF

D: .
J: TRBJ1-2
size: once
V: TRBV14
DNA: TGTGCCAGCAGCCAAGCGACAGGCGCGGGCGGCTACACCTTC
CDR3: CASSQATGAGGYTF

D: .
J: TRBJ1-6
size: .
V: TRBV6-5
DNA: TGTGCCAGCTCTGGTCAGGGAAAGTCACCCCTCCACTTT
CDR3: CASSGQGKSPLHF

D: TRBD1
J: TRBJ1-5
size: .
V: TRBV19
DNA: TGTGCCAGTAGTATGAGGACAGGGCTGGACAATCAGCCCCAGCATTTT
CDR3: CASSMRTGLDNQPQHF

D: TRBD1
J: TRBJ2-2
size: .
V: TRBV19
DNA: TGTGCCAGTAGTATCGACAGGGCCGGGGAGCTGTTTTTT
CDR3: CASSIDRAGELFF

D: .
J: TRBJ1-6
size: few
V: TRBV5-1
DNA: TGCGCCAGCAGTGAGGGTTGGGATTCACCCCTCCACTTT
CDR3: CASSEGWDSPLHF

D: TRBD1
J: TRBJ1-1
size: .
V: TRBV30
DNA: TGTGCCTGGGCCCGGGACAGCTGGACTGAAGCTTTCTTT
CDR3: CAWARDSWTEAFF

D: .
J: TRBJ1-2
size: .
V: TRBV7-2
DNA: TGTGCCAGCAGCTTAAACAGAAACTATGGCTACACCTTC
CDR3: CASSLNRNYGYTF

D: TRBD1
J: TRBJ2-7
size: .
V: TRBV19
DNA: TGTGCCAGTAGAAAAAACAGGGGTGGCGAGCAGTACTTC
CDR3: CASRKNRGGEQYF

D: .
J: TRBJ1-1
size: .
V: TRBV15
DNA: TGTGCCACCAGTTTGACAGTGTTGAACACTGAAGCTTTCTTT
CDR3: CATSLTVLNTEAFF

D: .
J: TRBJ1-1
size: once
V: TRBV7-6
DNA: TGTGCCAGCAGCTTAGGATATGGACAACCCTCTGACGCTGAAGCTTTCTTT
CDR3: CASSLGYGQPSDAEAFF

D: .
J: TRBJ1-6
size: few
V: TRBV3-1/TRBV3-2
DNA: TGTGCCAGCAGCCAAAACAGGGATAATTCACCCCTCCACTTT
CDR3: CASSQNRDNSPLHF

D: TRBD1
J: TRBJ2-7
size: .
V: TRBV5-5
DNA: TGTGCCAGCAGCTTGGGGGCGCGTTCAGGGGGTACCTACGAGCAGTACTTC
CDR3: CASSLGARSGGTYEQYF

D: TRBD2
J: TRBJ2-1
size: .
V: TRBV4-1
DNA: TGCGCCAGCAGCCAAGGACTAGCGAGCTCCTACAATGAGCAGTTCTTC
CDR3: CASSQGLASSYNEQFF

D: .
J: TRBJ2-3
size: .
V: TRBV12-3/TRBV12-4
DNA: TGTGCCAGCACTTCACGGGATACGCAGTATTTT
CDR3: CASTSRDTQYF

D: .
J: TRBJ2-2
size: .
V: TRBV5-4
DNA: TGTGCCAGCAGCCCCCACCCGAGGGCCACCGGGGAGCTGTTTTTT
CDR3: CASSPHPRATGELFF

D: TRBD2
J: TRBJ2-7
size: .
V: TRBV10-2
DNA: TGCGCCAGCAGTGATTACGGGACTAGCGGTACCTACGAGCAGTACTTC
CDR3: CASSDYGTSGTYEQYF

D: TRBD2
J: TRBJ2-7
size: once
V: TRBV19
DNA: TGTGCCAGTAGTGTCGCCGCTAGCGGGTCCTACGAGCAGTACTTC
CDR3: CASSVAASGSYEQYF

D: TRBD2
J: TRBJ2-7
size: .
V: TRBV5-1
DNA: TGCGCCAGCAGCCCTAGCGGGGAAACCTACGAGCAGTACTTC
CDR3: CASSPSGETYEQYF

D: TRBD1
J: TRBJ2-7
size: .
V: TRBV25-1
DNA: TGTGCCAGCAGTGAGGGACAGGGGCGCGAGCAGTACTTC
CDR3: CASSEGQGREQYF

D: TRBD1
J: TRBJ2-7
size: .
V: TRBV25-1
DNA: TGTGCCAGCAGTGTGGGTGGGACAGGGGGCTACGAGCAGTACTTC
CDR3: CASSVGGTGGYEQYF

D: .
J: TRBJ1-2
size: .
V: TRBV19
DNA: TGTGCCAGTAGTATCAGGGGCCCTAGAACTAATGGCTACACCTTC
CDR3: CASSIRGPRTNGYTF

D: .
J: TRBJ1-5
size: .
V: TRBV6-5
DNA: TGTGCCAGCAGCTCGACCGGCGCGGATCAGCCCCAGCATTTT
CDR3: CASSSTGADQPQHF

D: TRBD2
J: TRBJ2-1
size: .
V: TRBV27
DNA: TGTGCCAGCAGCAGAACTCGAGGGACTAGCGGAAATGAGCAGTTCTTC
CDR3: CASSRTRGTSGNEQFF

D: TRBD1
J: TRBJ1-3
size: .
V: TRBV10-1
DNA: TGCGCCAGCAGCCTCGACAGGGTACCTGGAAACACCATATATTTT
CDR3: CASSLDRVPGNTIYF

D: TRBD1
J: TRBJ1-5
size: .
V: TRBV24-1
DNA: TGTGCCACCACGTGCCCGGGACAGGGGGCTAGGAATCAGCCCCAGCATTTT
CDR3: CATTCPGQGARNQPQHF

D: TRBD1
J: TRBJ1-2
size: .
V: TRBV3-1/TRBV3-2
DNA: TGTGCCAGCAGCCACCCGACAGGGAATGGCTACACCTTC
CDR3: CASSHPTGNGYTF

D: TRBD1
J: TRBJ2-7
size: medium-sized
V: TRBV19
DNA: TGTGCCAGTAGTCCCGACAGGGCGAGAGACGAGCAGTACTTC
CDR3: CASSPDRARDEQYF

D: .
J: TRBJ1-1
size: .
V: TRBV6-5
DNA: TGTGCCAGCAGTTACTCCGCCAGGGCGAACACTGAAGCTTTCTTT
CDR3: CASSYSARANTEAFF

D: TRBD2
J: TRBJ2-5
size: .
V: TRBV2
DNA: TGTGCCAGCTCGCTAGCGGGGGATTTACAAGAGACCCAGTACTTC
CDR3: CASSLAGDLQETQYF

D: .
J: TRBJ2-3
size: .
V: TRBV11-3
DNA: TGTGCCAGCAGCTTAGAATGGGGGCGGGCGCAGGGAGATACGCAGTATTTT
CDR3: CASSLEWGRAQGDTQYF